This T cell receptor (beta chain) originates from a study of cytomegalovirus exposure and HLA in healthy donors. Study results and caveats: As a later analysis showed, a missense DCLRE1C variant was linked to trimming of TCR beta V- and J-genes. Sequences of the TCR beta chain were said to predict the HLA-A and HLA-B alleles of most subjects accurately. The records held CMV serostatus as the only immune exposure information.

PCR involved 60 Vbeta and 13 Jbeta primers. The repertoire was sequenced with immunoSEQ multiplex PCR; TCRdb's copy has only in-frame clones and lacks some. The sample records 150,000 to 200,000 clones, around 80% being singletons. Remarks on this clone: The antigen remains unidentified.

Likely unrecorded immune exposures existed in these nominally healthy donors. This receptor was taken from a man younger than 30 in good health and CMV-seronegative. The material sequenced was PBMCs.

The CDR3 here is CASSPGSPGTTSGANVLTF. The DNA of the CDR3 is TGTGCCAGCAGCCCTGGATCCCCCGGGACAACCTCTGGGGCCAACGTCCTGACTTTC. The V call is TRBV7-9, the J call TRBJ2-6; D possibly corresponds to TRBD1 (6 bases). Trimming left V 5 bases short and J 0 bases short, with 20 bases between. The CDR3 is 19 amino acids. Germline V gene data show CDR1 as SEHNR and CDR2 as FQNEAQ (reference sequence).